These 11 T cell receptor beta chains share one sample of origin, sequenced in a study of blood T cell repertoires in COVID-19. Here immunoSEQ multiplex PCR was the method, and the copy in TCRdb shows in-frame clones only, minus some. The sample has about 70,000 clones; approximately 75% are singletons. The sample taken for sequencing was peripheral blood. The source is a woman aged 60-75 years with acute or convalescent COVID-19.

This clone was seen just once. This rearrangement joins TRBV10-3 to TRBJ2-7; TRBD2 is a possible D gene (6 bases). This CDR3 spans 13 amino acids. Germline values: CDR1 ENHRY, CDR2 SYGVKD. Deletions cut 10 bases from V and 4 bases from J, with 17 bases between. For the CDR3, the DNA is TGTGCCACCACCGGCGGGACCGCTTACGAGCAGTACTTC. Translating gives CATTGGTAYEQYF.

The chain employs TRBV7-2 and TRBJ2-1, with D unclear. The CDR3 sequence is 13 residues long. Germline V gene sequence: CDR1 SGHTA, CDR2 FQGNSA. The V end lost 1 base, the J end lost 7 bases, and 8 bases lay between the germline ends. The CDR3: CASSLGGLNEQFF. The CDR3 DNA sequence: TGTGCCAGCAGCTTAGGCGGATTAAATGAGCAGTTCTTC. Full variable domain (remainder filled in from reference TRBV7-2 and TRBJ2-1): GAGVSQSPSNKVTEKGKDVELRCDPISGHTALYWYRQSLGQGLEFLIYFQGNSAPDKSGLPSDRFSAERTGGSVSTLTIQRTQQEDSAVYLCASSLGGLNEQFFGPGTRLTVL.

In this sample, this clone turned up once. The chain employs TRBV5-1 and TRBJ1-6; no firm D call. V lost 4 bases and J lost 7, with 9 bases in between. The CDR3 covers 13 residues. CDR1 is SGHRS, CDR2 YFSETQ, per germline. CDR3 nucleotides: TGCGCCAGCAGCCGAGAGGCCAATTCACCCCTCCACTTT. This gives the protein CASSREANSPLHF.

V gene TRBV9 combines with J gene TRBJ2-7; D possibly corresponds to TRBD1 (6 bases). Germline V lookup: CDR1 SGDLS, CDR2 YYNGEE. The CDR3 runs 14 residues. The V gene lost 3 bases and the J gene lost 3 bases, with 13 bases spanning the gap. The CDR3 is CASSESGELYEQYF. For the CDR3, the DNA is TGTGCCAGCAGCGAATCAGGGGAGCTCTACGAGCAGTACTTC. The full variable domain, with the rest looked up from reference TRBV9 and TRBJ2-7, is DSGVTQTPKHLITATGQRVTLRCSPRSGDLSVYWYQQSLDQGLQFLIQYYNGEERAKGNILERFSAQQFPDLHSELNLSSLELGDSALYFCASSESGELYEQYFGPGTRLTVT.

The chain employs TRBV15 and TRBJ1-1; TRBD1 aligns across 8 bases. This CDR3 is built from 17 residues. Per the germline V gene, CDR1 is LNHNV and CDR2 is YYDKDF (reference sequence). V lost 0 bases, J lost 6 bases, and 12 bases stayed unmatched. This CDR3 reads CATSRESQGATWAEAFF. The CDR3 DNA sequence: TGTGCCACCAGCAGAGAATCCCAGGGGGCGACCTGGGCTGAAGCTTTCTTT.

The chain joins TRBV6-6 to TRBJ1-1; 8 bases fit TRBD1. Germline V gene data show CDR1 as MNHNY and CDR2 as SVGAGI (reference sequence). The CDR3 has 14 residues. V shed 6 bases, J shed 5 bases, and the junction held 8 bases outside the gene matches. The CDR3 loop is CASSSDRVKTEAFF. As DNA, the CDR3 is TGTGCCAGCAGCTCGGACAGGGTTAAAACTGAAGCTTTCTTT.

V gene TRBV18 combines with J gene TRBJ1-2; D may be TRBD1 (5 bases). Germline-derived CDR1 and CDR2 are KGHSH and LQKENI. The CDR3 spans 13 residues. Trimming took off 1 base at V and 4 bases at J, with 7 bases between the two ends. The CDR3: CASSPRQGYGYTF. The CDR3 region has the DNA TGTGCCAGCTCACCACGCCAGGGCTATGGCTACACCTTC.

The chain is built from TRBV18 and TRBJ2-3; 10 positions match TRBD2. The CDR3 contains 18 residues. The V gene end was trimmed by 3 bases and the J gene end by 0 bases; junction bases not matched to a gene: 9. The germline V gene has CDR1 KGHSH and CDR2 LQKENI. In DNA, the CDR3 is TGTGCCAGCTCACCTCGGGCTAGCGGGGGACTTAGCACAGATACGCAGTATTTT. As protein: CASSPRASGGLSTDTQYF.

The chain carries TRBV5-1 and TRBJ2-1; 8 bases agree with TRBD1. This CDR3 is 16 amino acids long. The germline gives CDR1 SGHRS, CDR2 YFSETQ. The V segment lost 1 base and the J segment 4 bases; nucleotides outside the gene matches: 7. Here the CDR3 reads CASSLLGTGLYNEQFF. The DNA for the CDR3 is TGCGCCAGCAGCTTGCTCGGGACAGGCCTATACAATGAGCAGTTCTTC.

This clone is medium-sized. The chain couples TRBV15 to TRBJ1-3; possibly TRBD1 for D (5 bases). V lost 6 bases to trimming and J lost 0 bases, with 12 bases between them. CDR1 is LNHNV and CDR2 is YYDKDF in the germline V gene (reference sequence). The CDR3 length is 15 residues. The CDR3 DNA sequence: TGTGCCACCAGTCAACAGGTCAGCTCTGGAAACACCATATATTTT. This sequence encodes CATSQQVSSGNTIYF.

The sample holds one count of this clone. V and J are TRBV10-3 and TRBJ2-7; 14 bases are shared with TRBD2. Germline V gives CDR1 ENHRY, CDR2 SYGVKD. The CDR3 has 14 residues. V lost 4 bases to trimming and J lost 4 bases; unmatched junction nucleotides: 0. CDR3 loop: CAISGTSGGYEQYF. The DNA of the CDR3 is TGTGCCATCAGTGGGACTAGCGGGGGGTACGAGCAGTACTTC.